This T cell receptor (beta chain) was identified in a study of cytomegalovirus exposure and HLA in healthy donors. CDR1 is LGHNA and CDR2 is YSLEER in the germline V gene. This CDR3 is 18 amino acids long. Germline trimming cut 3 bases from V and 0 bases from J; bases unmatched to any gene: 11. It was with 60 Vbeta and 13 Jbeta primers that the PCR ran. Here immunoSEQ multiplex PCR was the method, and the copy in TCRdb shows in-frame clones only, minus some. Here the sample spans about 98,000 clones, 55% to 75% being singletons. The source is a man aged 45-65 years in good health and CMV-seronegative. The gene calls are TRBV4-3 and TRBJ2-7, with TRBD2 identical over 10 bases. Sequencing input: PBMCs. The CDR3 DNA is TGCGCCAGCAGCCAGGGGCTAGCGGGGGTGGCAAGCTCCTACGAGCAGTACTTC. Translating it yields CASSQGLAGVASSYEQYF.